Below are 20 T cell receptor beta chains sequenced from a single sample in a study of blood T cell repertoires in COVID-19. TCRdb keeps only in-frame clones here, not all; method: immunoSEQ multiplex PCR. The sample shows 200,000 to 250,000 clones, around 83% of them seen only once. Sequenced material: PBMCs or T cells enriched from blood (not recorded which). The receptors here all came from a woman aged 40 to 49 who had recovered from COVID-19.

This rearrangement joins TRBV27 to TRBJ1-1; a possible D gene is TRBD1 (6 bases). CDR1 MNHEY and CDR2 SMNVEV come from the germline V gene (reference sequence). V was shortened by 3 bases and J by 4 bases, with 15 bases between the two germline ends. CDR3 size: 15 residues. Here the CDR3 reads CASSLRGRGGTEAFF. The CDR3 nucleotides read TGTGCCAGCAGTTTGAGGGGCAGGGGTGGCACTGAAGCTTTCTTT.

A few counts support this clone. This rearrangement joins TRBV28 to TRBJ1-2, with 8 bases identical to TRBD1. Trimming cost V 2 bases and J 5 bases; bases outside gene matches: 4. This CDR3 is 14 amino acids long. Germline V CDR1 and CDR2: MDHEN, SYDVKM. The CDR3 nucleotides are TGTGCCAGCAGTTTAGACAGGGGTCTATATGGCTACACCTTC. This translates into CASSLDRGLYGYTF.

This clone was seen a few times. In nucleotides, the CDR3 is TGTGCCAGCAGTTTAGACGGAGGAGCCACAGATACGCAGTATTTT. This codes for CASSLDGGATDTQYF. The chain carries TRBV6-4 and TRBJ2-3, with TRBD2 as a possible D gene (5 bases). CDR1 and CDR2 (germline): MRHNA, SNTAGT. V lost 5 bases and J 2 bases, leaving 14 bases between the germline ends. The CDR3 runs to 15 residues.

V is TRBV27 and J is TRBJ2-3, with 7 positions matching TRBD2. This CDR3 has 13 residues. V lost 10 bases and J lost 1; bases outside the gene matches: 5. CDR1 and CDR2 (germline): MNHEY, SMNVEV (reference sequence). The CDR3 protein is CATKRDGTDTQYF. In DNA form, the CDR3 reads TGTGCCACCAAGCGGGACGGCACAGATACGCAGTATTTT.

The chain joins TRBV7-3 to TRBJ2-7, with 10 bases fitting TRBD2. This CDR3 region has 15 residues. Per the germline V gene, CDR1 is SGHTA and CDR2 is FQGTGA. Trimming took 6 bases from V and 2 from J; bases not matched to a gene: 7. Written as DNA, the CDR3 is TGTGCCAGCAGTCTACTAGCGGGAAACCCCTACGAGCAGTACTTC. This translates into CASSLLAGNPYEQYF.

The V call is TRBV30, the J call TRBJ2-1; 10 bases match TRBD2. The CDR3 totals 16 residues. V shed 2 bases and J 9 bases; nucleotides not matched to a gene: 13. Germline CDR1 is GTSNPN and CDR2 is SVGIG (reference sequence). CDR3 bases: TGTGCCTGGAGTTCTCCCCTAGCGGGAGTGATTGGTGAGCAGTTCTTC. Translation: CAWSSPLAGVIGEQFF.

The chain has TRBV30 and TRBJ1-6; D is undetermined. This CDR3 is built from 17 residues. Trimming left V 0 bases short and J 1 base short, with 13 bases between. CDR1 GTSNPN and CDR2 SVGIG come from the germline V gene (reference sequence). The DNA for the CDR3 is TGTGCCTGGAGTGTAGTTTTGCCAGGATCCTATAATTCACCCCTCCACTTT. It translates to CAWSVVLPGSYNSPLHF.

This rearrangement joins TRBV7-9 to TRBJ2-1, with 7 bases that match TRBD1. The CDR3 consists of 16 residues. The germline gives CDR1 SEHNR, CDR2 FQNEAQ (reference sequence). V lost 2 bases and J lost 3; bases outside the gene matches: 7. The CDR3 here is CASSLLRQGLYNEQFF. CDR3 nucleotide sequence: TGTGCCAGCAGCTTACTCAGACAGGGCCTCTACAATGAGCAGTTCTTC. Full variable domain (rest looked up from reference TRBV7-9 and TRBJ2-1): DTGVSQNPRHKITKRGQNVTFRCDPISEHNRLYWYRQTLGQGPEFLTYFQNEAQLEKSRLLSDRFSAERPKGSFSTLEIQRTEQGDSAMYLCASSLLRQGLYNEQFFGPGTRLTVL.

The chain couples TRBV12-3 or TRBV12-4 to TRBJ2-5, with D maybe TRBD1 (7 bases). V dropped 5 bases and J dropped 5 bases, with 12 bases sitting between them. The CDR3 contains 13 residues. The CDR3 coding sequence is TGTGCCAGCAGTGGCAGGGGGGTGGAGACCCAGTACTTC. Protein product: CASSGRGVETQYF.

In this sample, this clone turned up a few times. V and J are TRBV4-3 and TRBJ1-6, with D unresolved. V lost 0 bases, J lost 9 bases, and 18 bases lay in between. This CDR3 spans 17 amino acids. Per the germline V gene, CDR1 is LGHNA and CDR2 is YSLEER. The CDR3 nucleotides read TGCGCCAGCAGCCAAGATTACCCCCAGTGGGAGGGTTCACCCCTCCACTTT. Protein sequence: CASSQDYPQWEGSPLHF.

A few counts support this clone. The chain recombines TRBV11-2 with TRBJ1-4, with 8 nucleotides matching TRBD1. The length of the CDR3 is 15 residues. V shed 5 bases, J shed 2 bases, and the junction held 4 bases outside the gene matches. Per germline, CDR1 SGHAT and CDR2 FQNNGV. The CDR3, as DNA: TGTGCCAGCAGCACCAGACAGGGGACTAATGAAAAACTGTTTTTT. This encodes CASSTRQGTNEKLFF.

The rearrangement links TRBV19 to TRBJ2-3; 9 bases fit TRBD1. The CDR3 runs 16 residues. The trim removed 6 bases at V and 4 bases at J, leaving 11 bases unmatched. The germline CDR1 and CDR2 sequences are LNHDA and SQIVND (reference sequence). Here the CDR3 reads CASSPPGTGWADTQYF. CDR3 nucleotides: TGTGCCAGTAGCCCGCCAGGGACAGGGTGGGCAGATACGCAGTATTTT.

V and J are TRBV5-4 and TRBJ2-1; 9 positions match TRBD2. Germline V lookup: CDR1 SGHNT, CDR2 YYREEE (reference sequence). The CDR3 sequence is 15 residues long. With V trimmed by 1 base and J by 6 bases, 5 bases remained unmatched. CDR3 in amino acids: CASSLQAGGFNEQFF. In DNA, the CDR3 is TGTGCCAGCAGCTTGCAAGCGGGAGGCTTCAATGAGCAGTTCTTC.

DNA of the CDR3: TGTGCCAGCAGTTCCAAGAGCGGGGGAACTAGCACAGATACGCAGTATTTT. It translates to CASSSKSGGTSTDTQYF. The chain employs TRBV7-9 and TRBJ2-3, with 8 bases identical to TRBD2. Trimming cost V 6 bases and J 0 bases; bases outside gene matches: 11. Germline V gene sequence: CDR1 SEHNR, CDR2 FQNEAQ (reference sequence). The CDR3 has 17 amino acids.

V gene TRBV29-1 combines with J gene TRBJ1-1; D is undetermined. The CDR3 contains 14 residues. Deletions cut 7 bases from V and 0 bases from J, with 15 bases between. Germline V lookup: CDR1 SQVTM, CDR2 ANQGSEA. This CDR3 reads CSAERGRLNTEAFF. In DNA form, the CDR3 reads TGCAGCGCCGAGCGAGGGCGGTTGAACACTGAAGCTTTCTTT.

The rearrangement uses TRBV18 and TRBJ1-1, with 10 bases that match TRBD1. V dropped 3 bases and J dropped 1; count of bases not matched to a gene: 11. CDR1 and CDR2 from the germline V gene are KGHSH and LQKENI. The length of the CDR3 is 18 residues. The CDR3 region is CASSPTSVGQGGNTEAFF. CDR3 bases: TGTGCCAGCTCACCTACTTCCGTAGGACAGGGGGGGAACACTGAAGCTTTCTTT.

The rearrangement joins TRBV9 to TRBJ2-1; the match to TRBD2 covers 10 bases. CDR1 is SGDLS and CDR2 is YYNGEE in the germline V gene. This CDR3 has 16 residues. V lost 4 bases to trimming and J lost 7 bases; unmatched junction nucleotides: 11. The CDR3 DNA reads as TGTGCCAGCAGCCCCTTAGCGGGAGGTCCGAGGAATGAGCAGTTCTTC. Encoded protein: CASSPLAGGPRNEQFF.

The V and J genes are TRBV5-1 and TRBJ1-4, with 9 bases aligning to TRBD1. The V segment lost 4 bases and the J segment 7 bases; nucleotides outside the gene matches: 14. The germline gives CDR1 SGHRS, CDR2 YFSETQ. The CDR3 loop spans 17 amino acids. The CDR3 loop is CASSRRGGTGMGEKLFF. CDR3 in DNA: TGCGCCAGCAGCCGCCGGGGAGGGACAGGGATGGGTGAAAAACTGTTTTTT. Full variable domain (remainder filled in from reference TRBV5-1 and TRBJ1-4): KAGVTQTPRYLIKTRGQQVTLSCSPISGHRSVSWYQQTPGQGLQFLFEYFSETQRNKGNFPGRFSGRQFSNSRSEMNVSTLELGDSALYLCASSRRGGTGMGEKLFFGSGTQLSVL.

The table lists this clone with a few counts. The chain links TRBV7-3 to TRBJ2-4, with D perhaps matching TRBD2 (7 bases). Trimming left V 2 bases short and J 5 bases short, with 16 bases between. This CDR3 contains 16 residues. Germline assignment: CDR1 SGHTA and CDR2 FQGTGA. The CDR3 sequence: CASSLGPGRGQNIQYF. CDR3 nucleotide sequence: TGTGCCAGCAGCTTAGGTCCGGGGCGGGGGCAAAACATTCAGTACTTC.

J is TRBJ2-1 and V is TRBV5-1, with 10 bases aligning to TRBD2. Unmatched junction bases numbered 18, after V lost 1 base and J lost 8 bases. This CDR3 contains 19 residues. The germline V gene encodes CDR1 SGHRS and CDR2 YFSETQ. The CDR3 sequence: CASSLLTGRGTSGNDEQFF. The CDR3 region has the DNA TGCGCCAGCAGCTTGTTGACAGGGCGTGGTACTAGCGGGAATGATGAGCAGTTCTTC.